The clone carrying this TCR beta chain was seen more than once but under ten times. Antigen specificity is unknown. This record comes from a study of cytomegalovirus exposure and HLA in healthy donors. Study-wide findings and caveats: Earlier analysis looked at TCR beta V segments, and most were productive about 87% or about 30% of the time. It was likely that a cluster of highly shared sequence variants was a sequencing artifact. Compared with the roughly 700-donor mean, an Asian-associated ancestry cluster reportedly had fewer N-insertions, according to a later analysis. Cytomegalovirus status, reportedly, was diagnosed with high specificity and sensitivity by the classifier.

The PCR was carried out with 60 Vbeta primers and 13 Jbeta primers. Data came from immunoSEQ multiplex PCR; TCRdb stores just in-frame clones and leaves some out. The table lists hundreds of thousands of clones, approximately 90% of them singletons, with 2% to 3% in the top ten. V gave up 3 bases and J gave up 4 bases, with 9 bases separating them. This CDR3 region has 13 residues. The V gene's germline CDR1 is MNHEY and CDR2 SVGAGI. The origin of this receptor is a woman between 18 and 29 years old in good health and CMV-seronegative. The J gene is TRBJ1-1, the V gene TRBV6-5; D uncertain. The source material was PBMCs. The CDR3 DNA reads TGTGCCAGCAGTTATACCAGTTCCACTGAAGCTTTCTTT. Its translation is CASSYTSSTEAFF.